This TCR beta chain is from a study of technical replicates of blood from a few donors. Trimming removed 0 bases at V and 3 bases at J, with 12 bases between. Germline CDR1 SGHRS, CDR2 YFSETQ. The length of the CDR3 is 15 residues. Clones were read by immunoSEQ multiplex PCR, and TCRdb kept only the in-frame ones, dropping some. The table records approximately 73,000 clones, around 90% of them present only once. J is TRBJ2-5 and V is TRBV5-1; D is possibly TRBD1 (6 bases). The source material was T cells isolated from PBMCs. This sequence originates from a human donor in good health. DNA for the CDR3: TGCGCCAGCAGCTTGGCCATGGGGGCTGAAGAGACCCAGTACTTC. Its translation: CASSLAMGAEETQYF.